These 21 T cell receptor beta chains originate from one sample sequenced in a study of blood T cell repertoires in COVID-19. The data were produced by immunoSEQ multiplex PCR, yet TCRdb's version contains in-frame clones alone and is incomplete. The repertoire consists of approximately 280,000 clones, with 75% to 90% occurring once and the leading ten covering about 5%. The sample comprised peripheral blood. The receptors were gathered from a man aged 35-49 years with acute or convalescent COVID-19.

This chain connects TRBV5-1 to TRBJ2-1; 8 bases are a match to TRBD2. The V segment lost 5 bases and the J segment 5 bases; nucleotides outside the gene matches: 6. The CDR3 contains 14 residues. The germline gives CDR1 SGHRS, CDR2 YFSETQ. This chain's CDR3 is CASRRAGADNEQFF. In DNA, the CDR3 is TGCGCCAGCAGGCGAGCGGGGGCGGACAATGAGCAGTTCTTC.

The rearrangement joins TRBV27 to TRBJ1-6; 7 nucleotides agree with TRBD1. This CDR3 has 19 residues. Germline V gene data show CDR1 as MNHEY and CDR2 as SMNVEV (reference sequence). J lost 0 bases, V lost 5 bases, and 13 bases had no gene match. As DNA, the CDR3 is TGTGCCAGCAGTCCAAGTTTTCAGGGGGGTAGCTCCTATAATTCACCCCTCCACTTT. This codes for CASSPSFQGGSSYNSPLHF.

The V and J genes are TRBV27 and TRBJ1-1, with 7 bases aligning to TRBD1. The J segment lost 3 bases and the V segment lost 5 bases, leaving 9 bases of the junction unmatched. This CDR3 contains 15 residues. Germline CDR1 is MNHEY and CDR2 is SMNVEV (reference sequence). The CDR3 region has the DNA TGTGCCAGCAGTCCGACAGGGAGGAAGGACACTGAAGCTTTCTTT. Translation gives CASSPTGRKDTEAFF.

The chain joins TRBV19 to TRBJ1-4, with 8 positions matching TRBD1. The CDR3 runs 15 residues. CDR1 is LNHDA and CDR2 is SQIVND in the germline V gene (reference sequence). J gave up 8 bases and V 6 bases, and 11 bases lay outside the gene matches. The CDR3 nucleotides read TGTGCCAGTAGATCGCCGACAGGGGCAGTCGAAAAACTGTTTTTT. Amino acid sequence: CASRSPTGAVEKLFF.

CDR3 nucleotides: TGCGCCAGCAGCTTGGGGGACAGCATAGGGGGCTACACCTTC. Translation gives CASSLGDSIGGYTF. The chain is built from TRBV5-1 and TRBJ1-2; 7 nucleotides line up with TRBD1. This CDR3 comprises 14 residues. After removal of 0 bases from V and 8 bases from J, the junction contained 7 bases not matched to a gene. CDR1 and CDR2 from the germline V gene are SGHRS and YFSETQ.

The table lists this clone with a count of one. The genes are TRBV7-2 and TRBJ1-5; no reliable D call. V dropped 1 base and J dropped 4 bases, with 8 bases sitting between them. CDR3 length equals 14 residues. Germline V lookup: CDR1 SGHTA, CDR2 FQGNSA. CDR3 nucleotides: TGTGCCAGCAGCTTAGGACAACATAATCAGCCCCAGCATTTT. Encoded protein: CASSLGQHNQPQHF.

As DNA, the CDR3 is TGTGCCAGCAGCTTAAAGAGACTAGCGGGGCGTGCGTATTTT. Translated, it gives CASSLKRLAGRAYF. The rearrangement joins TRBV7-3 to TRBJ2-3; 11 bases are shared with TRBD2. Germline V CDR1 and CDR2: SGHTA, FQGTGA. V trimming: 1 base; J trimming: 14 bases; junction bases outside the gene matches: 8. The CDR3 spans 14 residues.

This chain uses TRBV10-2 with TRBJ2-3, with 9 positions matching TRBD2. V lost 6 bases, J lost 3 bases, and 7 bases stayed unmatched. This CDR3 is 15 amino acids long. Germline V CDR1 and CDR2: WSHSY, SAAADI. CDR3 amino acids: CASRDSGGWTDTQYF. CDR3 DNA sequence: TGCGCCAGCAGGGATAGCGGGGGATGGACAGATACGCAGTATTTT.

The V call is TRBV21-1, the J call TRBJ2-1; the table's D call of TRBD2 was not tested on the DNA. TRBV21-1 is listed as a pseudogene. The CDR3 consists of 17 residues. The CDR3 spells CASSTEGTSGGIDEQFF. In DNA, the CDR3 is TGTGCCAGCAGCACGGAAGGGACTAGCGGGGGTATCGATGAGCAGTTCTTC.

V and J are TRBV6-5 and TRBJ2-2; perhaps TRBD1 as D (6 bases). V gave up 4 bases and J gave up 0 bases, with 12 bases separating them. The CDR3 totals 16 residues. The V gene's germline CDR1 is MNHEY and CDR2 SVGAGI. This CDR3 is CASSSGRQANTGELFF. Written as DNA, the CDR3 is TGTGCCAGCAGTTCGGGAAGACAGGCGAACACCGGGGAGCTGTTTTTT.

The V gene is TRBV5-1, the J gene TRBJ1-1; TRBD1 matches at 10 bases. Germline V CDR1 and CDR2: SGHRS, YFSETQ. This CDR3 has 16 amino acids. V trimming: 7 bases; J trimming: 3 bases; junction bases outside the gene matches: 12. The CDR3 DNA sequence: TGCGCCAGCCGGGGTGGGACAGGGGCCTTTTACACTGAAGCTTTCTTT. This gives the protein CASRGGTGAFYTEAFF. Full variable domain (rest looked up from reference TRBV5-1 and TRBJ1-1): KAGVTQTPRYLIKTRGQQVTLSCSPISGHRSVSWYQQTPGQGLQFLFEYFSETQRNKGNFPGRFSGRQFSNSRSEMNVSTLELGDSALYLCASRGGTGAFYTEAFFGQGTRLTVV.

DNA of the CDR3: TGTGCCAGCAGCCCCACGGGCGGGGAGGGCTACACCTTC. Amino acids: CASSPTGGEGYTF. The chain uses TRBV11-2 and TRBJ1-2, with unresolved D. CDR1 is SGHAT, CDR2 FQNNGV, per germline. CDR3 length: 13 amino acids. V shed 5 bases and J shed 8 bases, with 15 bases lying between them.

The V and J genes are TRBV5-4 and TRBJ1-2, with D maybe TRBD1 (5 bases). V gave up 4 bases and J gave up 6 bases, with 10 bases separating them. This CDR3 is built from 12 residues. Per the germline V gene, CDR1 is SGHNT and CDR2 is YYREEE (reference sequence). CDR3: CASSHGGDGYTF. The DNA for the CDR3 is TGTGCCAGCAGCCACGGGGGGGATGGCTACACCTTC.

This clone appeared a single time. The rearrangement joins TRBV6-5 to TRBJ2-5; 8 bases align to TRBD1. CDR3 length equals 13 residues. Germline loops: CDR1 MNHEY, CDR2 SVGAGI. V lost 11 bases to trimming and J lost 2 bases; unmatched junction nucleotides: 7. The CDR3 reads CAGRDRGQETQYF. The CDR3 DNA sequence: TGTGCCGGCCGCGACAGGGGTCAAGAGACCCAGTACTTC.

This chain uses TRBV6-2 or TRBV6-3 with TRBJ1-1, with 10 bases that match TRBD1. The CDR3 spans 16 residues. Looked up from germline, CDR1 is MNHEY and CDR2 is SVGEGT. The J segment lost 3 bases and the V segment lost 0 bases, leaving 4 bases of the junction unmatched. CDR3 in amino acids: CASSYSADRGDTEAFF. CDR3 bases: TGTGCCAGCAGTTACTCGGCGGACAGGGGGGACACTGAAGCTTTCTTT.

The chain combines TRBV11-2 with TRBJ1-1; D uncertain. The germline CDR1 and CDR2 sequences are SGHAT and FQNNGV. V lost 5 bases and J 2 bases, leaving 12 bases between the germline ends. The CDR3 covers 14 residues. The CDR3 reads CASSRRGDNTEAFF. In DNA form, the CDR3 reads TGTGCCAGCAGCCGTCGAGGAGATAACACTGAAGCTTTCTTT.

The gene calls are TRBV6-4 and TRBJ1-5; D uncertain. The CDR3 contains 15 residues. Germline assignment: CDR1 MRHNA and CDR2 SNTAGT. Trimming took 3 bases from V and 3 from J, leaving 12 bases between them. CDR3 DNA: TGTGCCAGCAGTGAGTCAGGTTTGAACAATCAGCCCCAGCATTTT. Its translation is CASSESGLNNQPQHF.

The rearrangement uses TRBV7-9 and TRBJ1-2; no clear D. Germline V gene sequence: CDR1 SEHNR, CDR2 FQNEAQ (reference sequence). Trimming took 0 bases from V and 6 from J, leaving 8 bases between them. This CDR3 is built from 13 residues. The CDR3 reads CASSLALLDGYTF. CDR3 bases: TGTGCCAGCAGCTTAGCGTTGTTAGATGGCTACACCTTC.

The chain couples TRBV15 to TRBJ2-1, with 9 bases lining up with TRBD1. Germline V CDR1 and CDR2: LNHNV, YYDKDF (reference sequence). This CDR3 is built from 15 residues. J was trimmed by 5 bases and V by 5 bases; bases with no gene match: 7. The CDR3 protein is CATSSGQGKDNEQFF. The CDR3 coding sequence is TGTGCCACCAGCTCGGGACAGGGTAAGGACAATGAGCAGTTCTTC.

The chain joins TRBV20-1 to TRBJ2-7; possible D gene TRBD2, 6 bases. The CDR3 runs 11 residues. The V end was cut by 6 bases, the J end by 9 bases, with 15 bases between. In germline, CDR1 is DFQATT, CDR2 SNEGSKA (reference sequence). The CDR3 bases are TGCAGTGCCGAAGGAGGGGTCGGGCAGTACTTC. It encodes CSAEGGVGQYF.

The chain combines TRBV4-1 with TRBJ1-4, with D perhaps matching TRBD1 (6 bases). V was cut by 4 bases and J by 6 bases, with 12 bases left in between. CDR3 length equals 14 residues. Germline loops: CDR1 MGHRA, CDR2 YSYEKL. The CDR3 sequence is CASSPGHVDEKLFF. CDR3 nucleotides: TGCGCCAGCAGCCCGGGACATGTCGATGAAAAACTGTTTTTT.